The T cell receptor beta chain under discussion was sequenced for a study of OX40 agonist ivuxolimab in advanced cancers. The overall study: Every 2 weeks, ivuxolimab was infused into the patients intravenously at between 0.01 and 10 mg/kg.

Germline V gene lookup returns CDR1 SGHDN and CDR2 FVKESK. Germline trimming cut 3 bases from V and 3 bases from J; bases unmatched to any gene: 6. The CDR3 runs 16 residues. Clones were sequenced by immunoSEQ multiplex PCR, and TCRdb holds only the in-frame ones, with some missing. The table has about 100,000 clones, about 89% seen once. Overall study findings and caveats: Relative to CD4+ cells, CD8+ T cells on average had more expanded clones.

With respect to this clone: Its cognate antigen is unknown.

This TCR was recovered from an adult with an advanced solid tumor such as melanoma, head and neck, liver or kidney cancer. This chain uses TRBV14 with TRBJ2-1; TRBD2 matches 9 bases. Sequenced material: CD4+ or CD8+ T cells sorted from blood, taken in a trial of the OX40 agonist ivuxolimab. CDR3 protein: CASSQGTSRFYNEQFF. CDR3 bases: TGTGCCAGCAGCCAGGGGACTAGCCGATTCTACAATGAGCAGTTCTTC.